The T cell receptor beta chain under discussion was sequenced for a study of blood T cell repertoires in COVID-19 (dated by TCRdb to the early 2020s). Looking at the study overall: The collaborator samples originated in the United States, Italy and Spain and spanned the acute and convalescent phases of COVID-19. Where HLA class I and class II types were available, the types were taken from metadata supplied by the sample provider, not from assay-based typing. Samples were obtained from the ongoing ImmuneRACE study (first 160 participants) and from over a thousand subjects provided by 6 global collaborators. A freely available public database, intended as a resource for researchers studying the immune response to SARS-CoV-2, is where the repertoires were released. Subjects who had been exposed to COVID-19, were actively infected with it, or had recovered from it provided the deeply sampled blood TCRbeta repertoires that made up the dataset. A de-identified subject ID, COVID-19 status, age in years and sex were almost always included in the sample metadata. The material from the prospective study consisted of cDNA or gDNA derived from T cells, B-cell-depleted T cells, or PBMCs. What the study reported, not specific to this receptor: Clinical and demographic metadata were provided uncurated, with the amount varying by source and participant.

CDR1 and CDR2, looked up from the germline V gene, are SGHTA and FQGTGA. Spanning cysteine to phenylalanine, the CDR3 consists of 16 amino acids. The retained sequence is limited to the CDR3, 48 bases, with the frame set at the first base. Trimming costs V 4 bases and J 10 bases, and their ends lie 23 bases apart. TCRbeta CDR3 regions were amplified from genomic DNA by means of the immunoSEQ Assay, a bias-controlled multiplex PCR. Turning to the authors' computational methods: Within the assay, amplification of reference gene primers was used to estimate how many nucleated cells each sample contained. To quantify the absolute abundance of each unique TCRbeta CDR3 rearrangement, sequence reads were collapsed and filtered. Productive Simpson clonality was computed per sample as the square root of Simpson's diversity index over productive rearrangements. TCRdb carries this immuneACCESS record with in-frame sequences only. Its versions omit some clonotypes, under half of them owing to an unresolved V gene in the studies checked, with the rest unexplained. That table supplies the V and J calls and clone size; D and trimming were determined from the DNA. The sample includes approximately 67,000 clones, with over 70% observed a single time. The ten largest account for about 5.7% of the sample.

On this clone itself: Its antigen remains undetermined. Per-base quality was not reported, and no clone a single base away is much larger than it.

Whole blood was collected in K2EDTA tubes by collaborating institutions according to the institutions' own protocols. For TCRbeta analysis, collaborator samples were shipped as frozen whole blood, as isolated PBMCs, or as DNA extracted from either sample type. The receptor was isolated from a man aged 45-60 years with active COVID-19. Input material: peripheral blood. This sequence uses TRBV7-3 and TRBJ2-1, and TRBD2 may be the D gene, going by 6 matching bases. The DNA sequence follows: TGTGCCAGCAGCTACGGGGTGGCCGGGAGTGGTGACGAGCAGTTCTTC. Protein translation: CASSYGVAGSGDEQFF.